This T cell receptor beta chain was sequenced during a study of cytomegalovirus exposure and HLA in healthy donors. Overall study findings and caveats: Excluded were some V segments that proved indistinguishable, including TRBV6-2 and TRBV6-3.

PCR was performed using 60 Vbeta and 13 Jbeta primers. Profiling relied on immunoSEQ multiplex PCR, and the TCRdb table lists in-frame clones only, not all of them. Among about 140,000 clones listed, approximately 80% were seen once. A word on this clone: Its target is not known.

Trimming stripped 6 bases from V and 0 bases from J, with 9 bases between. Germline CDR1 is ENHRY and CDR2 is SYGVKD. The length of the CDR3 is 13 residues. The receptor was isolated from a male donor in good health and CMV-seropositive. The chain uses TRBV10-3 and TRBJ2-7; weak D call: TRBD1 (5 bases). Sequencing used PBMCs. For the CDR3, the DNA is TGTGCCATCAGAGACAGCTACTCCTACGAGCAGTACTTC. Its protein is CAIRDSYSYEQYF.